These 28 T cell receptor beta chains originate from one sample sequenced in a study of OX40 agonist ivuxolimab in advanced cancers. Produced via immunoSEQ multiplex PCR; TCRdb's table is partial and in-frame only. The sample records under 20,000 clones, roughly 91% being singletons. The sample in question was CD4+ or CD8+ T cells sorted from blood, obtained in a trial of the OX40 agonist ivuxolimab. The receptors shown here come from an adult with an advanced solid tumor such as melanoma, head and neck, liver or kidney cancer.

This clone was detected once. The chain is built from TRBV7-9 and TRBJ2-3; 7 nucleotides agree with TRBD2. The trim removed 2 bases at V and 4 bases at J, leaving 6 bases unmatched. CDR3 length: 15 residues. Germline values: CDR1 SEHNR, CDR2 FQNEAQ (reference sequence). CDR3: CASSLRGGRSDTQYF. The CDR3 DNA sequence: TGTGCCAGCAGCTTAAGAGGCGGGAGATCAGATACGCAGTATTTT.

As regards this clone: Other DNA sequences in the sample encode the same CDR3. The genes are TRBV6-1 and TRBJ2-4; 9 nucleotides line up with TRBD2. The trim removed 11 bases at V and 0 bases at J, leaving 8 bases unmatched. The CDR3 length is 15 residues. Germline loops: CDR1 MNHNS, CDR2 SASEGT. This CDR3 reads CAGAGGEIAKNIQYF. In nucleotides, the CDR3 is TGTGCCGGGGCGGGGGGGGAGATAGCCAAAAACATTCAGTACTTC.

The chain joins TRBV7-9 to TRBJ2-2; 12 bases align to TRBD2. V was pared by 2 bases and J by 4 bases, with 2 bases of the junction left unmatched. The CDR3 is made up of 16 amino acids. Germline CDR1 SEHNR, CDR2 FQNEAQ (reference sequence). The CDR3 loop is CASSLLAGGITGELFF. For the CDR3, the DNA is TGTGCCAGCAGCTTACTAGCGGGGGGGATCACCGGGGAGCTGTTTTTT.

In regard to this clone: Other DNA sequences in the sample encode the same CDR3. The CDR3: CASTTFLTSGRNTGELFF. CDR3 DNA: TGCGCCAGCACCACCTTCCTGACTAGCGGGAGAAATACCGGGGAGCTGTTTTTT. The rearrangement joins TRBV5-1 to TRBJ2-2; 12 positions agree with TRBD2. Germline CDR1 reads SGHRS; CDR2 reads YFSETQ. V shed 6 bases and J 5 bases; nucleotides not matched to a gene: 14. The CDR3 is 18 residues long.

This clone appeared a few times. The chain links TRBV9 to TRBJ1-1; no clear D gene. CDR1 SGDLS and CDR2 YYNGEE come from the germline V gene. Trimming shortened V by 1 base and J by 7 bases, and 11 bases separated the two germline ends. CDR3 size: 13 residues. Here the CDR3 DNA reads TGTGCCAGCAGCGTAAAGGGAGAAGGTGAAGCTTTCTTT. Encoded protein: CASSVKGEGEAFF. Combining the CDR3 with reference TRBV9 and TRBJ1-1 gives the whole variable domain DSGVTQTPKHLITATGQRVTLRCSPRSGDLSVYWYQQSLDQGLQFLIQYYNGEERAKGNILERFSAQQFPDLHSELNLSSLELGDSALYFCASSVKGEGEAFFGQGTRLTVV.

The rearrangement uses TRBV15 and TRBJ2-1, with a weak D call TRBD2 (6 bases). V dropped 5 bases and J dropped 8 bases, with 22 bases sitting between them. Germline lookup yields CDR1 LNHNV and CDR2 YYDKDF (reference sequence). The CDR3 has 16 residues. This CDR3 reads CATSSSSGGAYYEQFF. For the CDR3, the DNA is TGTGCCACCAGCTCCAGTAGCGGAGGGGCGTACTATGAGCAGTTCTTC.

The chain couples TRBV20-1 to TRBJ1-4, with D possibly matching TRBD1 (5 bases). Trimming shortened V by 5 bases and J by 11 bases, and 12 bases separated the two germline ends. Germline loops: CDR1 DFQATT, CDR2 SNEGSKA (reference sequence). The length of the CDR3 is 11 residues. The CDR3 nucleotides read TGCAGTGCTCTGGGGGAGGGGAAACTGTTTTTT. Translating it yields CSALGEGKLFF.

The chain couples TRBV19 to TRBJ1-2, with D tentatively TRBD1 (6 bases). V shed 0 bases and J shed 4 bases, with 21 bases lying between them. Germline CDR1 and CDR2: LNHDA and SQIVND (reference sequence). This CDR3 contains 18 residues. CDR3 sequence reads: CASSIDLNPGAGSYGYTF. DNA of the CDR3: TGTGCCAGTAGTATAGATCTGAATCCGGGGGCCGGGAGCTATGGCTACACCTTC.

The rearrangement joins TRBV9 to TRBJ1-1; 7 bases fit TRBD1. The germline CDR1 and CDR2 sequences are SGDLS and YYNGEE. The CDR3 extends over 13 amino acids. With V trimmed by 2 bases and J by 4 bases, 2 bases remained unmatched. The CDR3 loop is CASSVTGFTEAFF. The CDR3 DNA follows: TGTGCCAGCAGCGTGACAGGGTTCACTGAAGCTTTCTTT.

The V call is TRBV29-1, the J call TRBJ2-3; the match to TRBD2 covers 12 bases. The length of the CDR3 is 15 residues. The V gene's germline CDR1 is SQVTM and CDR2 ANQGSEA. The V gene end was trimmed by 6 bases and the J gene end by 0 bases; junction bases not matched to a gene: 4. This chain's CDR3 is CSVGGTSGSTDTQYF. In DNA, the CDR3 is TGCAGCGTGGGCGGGACTAGCGGGAGCACAGATACGCAGTATTTT.

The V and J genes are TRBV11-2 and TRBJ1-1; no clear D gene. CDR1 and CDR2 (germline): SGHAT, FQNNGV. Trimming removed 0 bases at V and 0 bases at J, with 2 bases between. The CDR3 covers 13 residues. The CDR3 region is CASSLDLNTEAFF. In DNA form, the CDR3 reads TGTGCCAGCAGCTTAGATCTGAACACTGAAGCTTTCTTT.

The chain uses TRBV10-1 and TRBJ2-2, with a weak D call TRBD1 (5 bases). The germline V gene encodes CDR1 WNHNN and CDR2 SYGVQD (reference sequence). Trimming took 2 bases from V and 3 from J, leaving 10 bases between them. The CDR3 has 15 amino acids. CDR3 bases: TGCGCCAGCAGTGAGGGGGCGGTTGACACCGGGGAGCTGTTTTTT. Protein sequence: CASSEGAVDTGELFF.

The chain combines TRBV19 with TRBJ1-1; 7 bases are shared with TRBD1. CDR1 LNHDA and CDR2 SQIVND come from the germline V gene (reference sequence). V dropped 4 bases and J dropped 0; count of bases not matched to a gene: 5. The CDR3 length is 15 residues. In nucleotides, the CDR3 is TGTGCCAGTAGTACTTTTGGGACAGTGAACACTGAAGCTTTCTTT. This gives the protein CASSTFGTVNTEAFF.

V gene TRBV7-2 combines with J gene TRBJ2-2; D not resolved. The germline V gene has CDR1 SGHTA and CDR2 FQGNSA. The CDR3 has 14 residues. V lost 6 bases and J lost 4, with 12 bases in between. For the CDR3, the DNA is TGTGCCAGCAGATGGGGTCCGGGCACCGGGGAGCTGTTTTTT. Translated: CASRWGPGTGELFF.

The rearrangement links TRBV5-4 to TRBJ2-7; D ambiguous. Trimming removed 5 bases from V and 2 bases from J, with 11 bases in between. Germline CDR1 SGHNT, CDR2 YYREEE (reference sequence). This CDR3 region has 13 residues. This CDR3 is CASRLESTYEQYF. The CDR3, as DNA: TGTGCCAGCAGACTGGAGAGTACCTACGAGCAGTACTTC.

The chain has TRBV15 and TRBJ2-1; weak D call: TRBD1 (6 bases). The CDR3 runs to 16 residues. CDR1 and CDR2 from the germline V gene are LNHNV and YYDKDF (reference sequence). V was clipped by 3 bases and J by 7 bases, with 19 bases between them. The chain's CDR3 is CATSSPDRTPGNEQFF. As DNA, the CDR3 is TGTGCCACCAGCAGTCCCGACAGGACTCCGGGAAATGAGCAGTTCTTC.

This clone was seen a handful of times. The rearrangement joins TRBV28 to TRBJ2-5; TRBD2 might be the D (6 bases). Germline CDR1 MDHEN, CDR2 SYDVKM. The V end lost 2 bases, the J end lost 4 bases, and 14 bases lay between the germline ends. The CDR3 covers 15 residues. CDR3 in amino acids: CASSLGTGLRETQYF. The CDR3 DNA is TGTGCCAGCAGTTTAGGGACTGGGCTCCGAGAGACCCAGTACTTC.

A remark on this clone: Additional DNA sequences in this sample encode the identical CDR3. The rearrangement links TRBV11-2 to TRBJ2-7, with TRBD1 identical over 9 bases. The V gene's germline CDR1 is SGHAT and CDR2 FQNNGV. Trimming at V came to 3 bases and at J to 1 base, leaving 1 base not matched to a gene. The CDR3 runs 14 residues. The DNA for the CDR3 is TGTGCCAGCAGCTTCGGGACAGGGTCCTACGAGCAGTACTTC. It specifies CASSFGTGSYEQYF.

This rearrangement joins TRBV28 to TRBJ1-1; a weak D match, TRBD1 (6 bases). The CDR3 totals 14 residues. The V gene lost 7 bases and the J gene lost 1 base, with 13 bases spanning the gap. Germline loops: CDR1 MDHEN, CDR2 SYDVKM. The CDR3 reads CASNWGASNTEAFF. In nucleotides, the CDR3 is TGTGCCAGCAATTGGGGGGCGTCGAACACTGAAGCTTTCTTT.

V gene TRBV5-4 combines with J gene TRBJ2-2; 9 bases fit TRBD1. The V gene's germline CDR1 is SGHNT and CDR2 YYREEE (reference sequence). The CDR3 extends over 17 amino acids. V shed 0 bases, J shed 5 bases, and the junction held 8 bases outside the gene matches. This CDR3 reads CASSLGPTGGLTGELFF. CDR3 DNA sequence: TGTGCCAGCAGCTTGGGTCCAACAGGGGGCCTTACCGGGGAGCTGTTTTTT.

The CDR3 is CASSWYSTYEQYF. In DNA, the CDR3 is TGTGCCAGCAGCTGGTACAGTACCTACGAGCAGTACTTC. The J gene is TRBJ2-7, the V gene TRBV5-6; D uncertain. The CDR3 is 13 residues long. Trimming left V 3 bases short and J 2 bases short, with 9 bases between. Germline CDR1 and CDR2: SGHDT and YYEEEE.

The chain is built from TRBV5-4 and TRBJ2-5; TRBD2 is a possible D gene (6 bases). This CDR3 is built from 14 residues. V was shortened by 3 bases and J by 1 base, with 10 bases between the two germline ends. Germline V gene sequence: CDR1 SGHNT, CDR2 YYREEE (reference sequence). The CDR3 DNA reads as TGTGCCAGCAGCTACCGGGACTCCCAAGAGACCCAGTACTTC. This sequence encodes CASSYRDSQETQYF.

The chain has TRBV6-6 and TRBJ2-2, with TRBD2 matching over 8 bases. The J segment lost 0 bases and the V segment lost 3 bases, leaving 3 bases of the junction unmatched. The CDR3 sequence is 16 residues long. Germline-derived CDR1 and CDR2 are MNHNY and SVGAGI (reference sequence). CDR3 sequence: CASSYSGGTNTGELFF. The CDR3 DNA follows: TGTGCCAGCAGTTATTCGGGAGGGACGAACACCGGGGAGCTGTTTTTT.

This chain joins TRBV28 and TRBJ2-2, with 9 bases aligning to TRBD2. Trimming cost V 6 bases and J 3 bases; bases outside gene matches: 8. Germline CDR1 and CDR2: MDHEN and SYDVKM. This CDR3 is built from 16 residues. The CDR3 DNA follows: TGTGCCAGCAGCAATTTAGCGGGAGTTCACACCGGGGAGCTGTTTTTT. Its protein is CASSNLAGVHTGELFF.

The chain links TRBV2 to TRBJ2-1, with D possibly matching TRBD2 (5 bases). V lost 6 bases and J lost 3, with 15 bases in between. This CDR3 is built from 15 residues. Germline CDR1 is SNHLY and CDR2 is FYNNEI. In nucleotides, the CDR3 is TGTGCCAGCAGCTTAGCGAGCTGGGACTACAATGAGCAGTTCTTC. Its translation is CASSLASWDYNEQFF.

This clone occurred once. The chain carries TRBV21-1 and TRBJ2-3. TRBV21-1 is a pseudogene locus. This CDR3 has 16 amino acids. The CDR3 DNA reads TGTGCCAGCAAAGGGGGGTCGTACATCAGCACAGATACGCAGTATTTT. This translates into CASKGGSYISTDTQYF.

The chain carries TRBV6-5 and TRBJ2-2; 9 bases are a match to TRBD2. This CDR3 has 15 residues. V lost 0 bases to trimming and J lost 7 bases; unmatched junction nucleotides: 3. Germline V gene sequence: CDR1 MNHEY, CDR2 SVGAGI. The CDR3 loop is CASSYSRLADGELFF. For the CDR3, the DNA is TGTGCCAGCAGTTACTCCCGACTAGCGGACGGGGAGCTGTTTTTT.

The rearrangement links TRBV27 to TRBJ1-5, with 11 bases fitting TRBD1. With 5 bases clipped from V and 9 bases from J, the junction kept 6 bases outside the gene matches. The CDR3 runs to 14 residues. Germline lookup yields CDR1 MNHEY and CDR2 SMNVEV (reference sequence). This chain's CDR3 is CASSPGQGAGPQHF. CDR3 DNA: TGTGCCAGCAGTCCAGGACAGGGGGCTGGGCCCCAGCATTTT.